This record concerns one TCR beta chain sequence. Per the original methods: Amplified reference gene primers provided the basis for estimating nucleated cell counts. The table came from immunoSEQ multiplex PCR; TCRdb's copy has only in-frame clones and leaves some out. The DNA gave D and trimming, while V, J and clone size come from that table. Of some 89,000 clones listed, roughly 80% are singletons. Germline-derived CDR1 and CDR2 are LNHNV and YYDKDF (reference sequence). V lost 0 bases and J 4 bases, leaving 9 bases between the germline ends. The CDR3 runs to 14 residues. The data are from a study of blood T cell repertoires in COVID-19. Study summary: Samples came from the United States, Italy and Spain, spanning acute and convalescent COVID-19. Sources were T cells, B-cell-depleted T cells, or PBMCs; the material itself was cDNA or gDNA.

This TCR was recovered from a man between 60 and 70 years old with acute or convalescent COVID-19. The sample comprised peripheral blood. The chain has TRBV15 and TRBJ1-2; D might be TRBD1 (6 bases). CDR3 bases: TGTGCCACCAGCAGAGATAGACAGGCCTATGGCTACACCTTC. It codes for CATSRDRQAYGYTF.